The rows below give T cell receptor beta chains drawn from one sample of a study of post-analysis software for immune sequencing data. TCRdb re-called the PCR reads through MiXCR, storing one row per CDR3 protein. This sample has some 160,000 distinct CDR3 sequences; 35% to 40% occur once, and the top ten carry under 30%. The material was blood, obtained after autologous hematopoietic stem cell transplantation. These receptors were collected from a girl between 5 and 17 years old with multiple sclerosis. The CDR3 runs from the conserved cysteine through the conserved F or W. A D gene is named only where the DNA matches it firmly. The listing skips clone size in some rows; elsewhere it reads once, few, many or a size class.

TRBD1	TRBV6-5	.	TRBJ1-5	16	TGTGCCAGCAGCAGGACAGGGGGCAAACGCAATCAGCCCCAGCATTTT	CASSRTGGKRNQPQHF
.	TRBV28	many	TRBJ2-7	14	TGTGCCAGCAGTTTCCCGATAGCCCCTTACGAGCAGTACTTC	CASSFPIAPYEQYF
.	TRBV27	.	TRBJ2-7	13	TGTGCCAGCAGTTTACGAAGGGCTGGGGAGCAGTACTTC	CASSLRRAGEQYF
.	TRBV28	few	TRBJ2-7	11	TGTGCCAGCGGATCCGCCTCCGAGCAGTACTTC	CASGSASEQYF
.	TRBV13	once	TRBJ2-7	15	TGTGCCAGCAGCTTAGGTCAGGCTGGCGCCTACGAGCAGTACTTC	CASSLGQAGAYEQYF
TRBD2	TRBV27	.	TRBJ2-7	15	TGTGCCAGCAGACCCGGGACTAGCGGATCCTACGAGCAGTACTTC	CASRPGTSGSYEQYF
.	TRBV20-1	.	TRBJ2-7	14	TGCAGTGCTGGAGGGGGCCCCCAGGTCTACGAGCAGTACTTC	CSAGGGPQVYEQYF
TRBD1	TRBV4-1	.	TRBJ2-7	15	TGCGCCAGCAGCCAAGCACTGGGACAGGTGTACGAGCAGTACTTC	CASSQALGQVYEQYF
TRBD2	TRBV3-1	.	TRBJ2-1	16	TGTGCCAGCAGCCAAGATCCGGGGGGCTCCTACAATGAGCAGTTCTTC	CASSQDPGGSYNEQFF
TRBD2	TRBV20-1	few	TRBJ2-3	14	TGCAGTGCTTCTCTAGCGGGAGAGACAGATACGCAGTATTTT	CSASLAGETDTQYF
TRBD1	TRBV7-3	many	TRBJ1-1	14	TGTGCCAGCAGCCTAGACAGGGTTAACACTGAAGCTTTCTTT	CASSLDRVNTEAFF